What follows is one T cell receptor (beta chain) and its context. This CDR3 comprises 13 residues. Germline CDR1 and CDR2: SNHLY and FYNNEI. The germline V and J ends were trimmed by 1 base and 5 bases, with 7 bases remaining between them. This entry comes from a study of OX40 agonist ivuxolimab in advanced cancers. Study summary: The study gave patients intravenous ivuxolimab at 0.01 to 10 mg/kg every 2 weeks. Patients assigned to dose escalation were diagnosed with hepatocellular carcinoma, melanoma, renal cell or head and neck cancer.

Method: immunoSEQ multiplex PCR; TCRdb's copy keeps in-frame clones and lacks some. This table holds 80,000 to 100,000 clones, around 88% found once. Sequencing was performed on CD4+ or CD8+ T cells sorted from blood, taken in a trial of the OX40 agonist ivuxolimab. This receptor was identified in an adult with an advanced solid tumor such as melanoma, head and neck, liver or kidney cancer. The rearrangement links TRBV2 to TRBJ2-3; D is perhaps TRBD2 (6 bases). CDR3 residues: CASSEGRGDTQYF. The CDR3 DNA reads as TGTGCCAGCAGTGAAGGGAGGGGAGATACGCAGTATTTT. Full variable domain (missing parts from reference TRBV2 and TRBJ2-3): EPEVTQTPSHQVTQMGQEVILRCVPISNHLYFYWYRQILGQKVEFLVSFYNNEISEKSEIFDDQFSVERPDGSNFTLKIRSTKLEDSAMYFCASSEGRGDTQYFGPGTRLTVL.